This entry features one T cell receptor beta chain sequence. Sequence at one end of the junction differs from germline and may be a read error. Memory CD4+ cells were defined as CD4+CD45RO+CD25-. Germline V gives CDR1 SGHRS, CDR2 YFSETQ. The CDR3 loop spans 16 amino acids. TCRdb ran MiXCR on the 5' RACE reads and lists one entry per CDR3 protein. Here the sample spans about 9,100 distinct CDR3 sequences, around three fifths being singletons. The TCR originated in a female donor with breast cancer. Material for sequencing was tumor-infiltrating memory CD4+ T cells sorted from the breast tumor. The subset was: memory CD4+ T cells, CD4+CD45RO+CD25-. V and J are TRBV5-1 and TRBJ2-2; D is perhaps TRBD2 (5 bases). The CDR3 nucleotides are TGCGCCAGCAGCTTGGATCCGGGGATCAACAGCGGGGAGCTGTTTTTT. Translation: CASSLDPGINSGELFF.